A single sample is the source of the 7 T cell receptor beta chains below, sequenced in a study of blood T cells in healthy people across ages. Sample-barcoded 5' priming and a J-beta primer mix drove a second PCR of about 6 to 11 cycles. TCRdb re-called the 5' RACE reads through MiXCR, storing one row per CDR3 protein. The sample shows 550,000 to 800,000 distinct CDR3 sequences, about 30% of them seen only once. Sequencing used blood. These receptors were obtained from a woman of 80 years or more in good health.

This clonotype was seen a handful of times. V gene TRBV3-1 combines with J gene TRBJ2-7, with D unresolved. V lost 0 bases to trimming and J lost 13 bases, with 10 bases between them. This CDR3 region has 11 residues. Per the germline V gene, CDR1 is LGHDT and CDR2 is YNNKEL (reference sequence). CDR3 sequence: CASSQDSRLYF. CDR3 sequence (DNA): TGTGCCAGCAGCCAAGACTCGCGACTCTACTTC.

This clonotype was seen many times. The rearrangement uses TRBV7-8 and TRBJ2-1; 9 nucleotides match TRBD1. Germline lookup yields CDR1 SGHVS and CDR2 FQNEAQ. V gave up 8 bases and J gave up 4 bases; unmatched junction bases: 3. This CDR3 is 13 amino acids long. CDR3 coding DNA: TGTGCCAGCCGGGACAGGGTATACAATGAGCAGTTCTTC. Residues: CASRDRVYNEQFF. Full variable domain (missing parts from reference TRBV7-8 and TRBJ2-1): GAGVSQSPRYKVAKRGQDVALRCDPISGHVSLFWYQQALGQGPEFLTYFQNEAQLDKSGLPSDRFFAERPEGSVSTLKIQRTQQEDSAVYLCASRDRVYNEQFFGPGTRLTVL.

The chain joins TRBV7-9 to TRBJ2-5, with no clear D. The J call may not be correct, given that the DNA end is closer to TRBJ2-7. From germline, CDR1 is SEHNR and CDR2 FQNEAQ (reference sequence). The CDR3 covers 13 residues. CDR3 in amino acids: CASSLIGLSEQYF. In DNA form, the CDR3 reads TGTGCCAGCAGCTTAATCGGGCTTAGCGAGCAGTACTTC.

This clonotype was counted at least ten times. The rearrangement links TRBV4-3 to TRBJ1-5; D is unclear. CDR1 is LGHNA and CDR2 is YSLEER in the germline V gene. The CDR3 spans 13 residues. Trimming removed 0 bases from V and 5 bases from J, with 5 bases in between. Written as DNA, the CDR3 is TGCGCCAGCAGCCAAGATCGGCATCAGCCCCAGCATTTT. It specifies CASSQDRHQPQHF.

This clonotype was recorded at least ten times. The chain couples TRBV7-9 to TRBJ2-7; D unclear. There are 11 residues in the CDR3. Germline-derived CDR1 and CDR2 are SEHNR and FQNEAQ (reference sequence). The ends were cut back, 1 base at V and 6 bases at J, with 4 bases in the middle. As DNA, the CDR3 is TGTGCCAGCAGCTTAGGGACCGAGCAGTACTTC. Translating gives CASSLGTEQYF.

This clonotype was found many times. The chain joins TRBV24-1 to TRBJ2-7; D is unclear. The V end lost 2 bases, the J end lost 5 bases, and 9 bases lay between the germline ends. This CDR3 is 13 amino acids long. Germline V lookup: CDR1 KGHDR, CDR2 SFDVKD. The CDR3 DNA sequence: TGTGCCACCAGTGATTCATTAATCCACGAGCAGTACTTC. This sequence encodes CATSDSLIHEQYF.

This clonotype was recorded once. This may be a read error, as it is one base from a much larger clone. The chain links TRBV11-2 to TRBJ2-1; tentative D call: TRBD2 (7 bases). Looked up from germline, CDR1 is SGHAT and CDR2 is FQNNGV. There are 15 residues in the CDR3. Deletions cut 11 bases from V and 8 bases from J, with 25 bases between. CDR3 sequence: CAGNKIGGGGDEQFF. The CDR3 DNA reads TGTGCCGGCAATAAGATTGGGGGGGGCGGTGATGAGCAGTTCTTC.